Each of the 19 T cell receptor beta chains below was sequenced from the same sample in a study of shared clonotypes between healthy human individuals. Naive CD8 cells were CD45RO-negative, positively selected for CCR7, excluding terminally differentiated effector memory CD45RA+ cells. This table comes from immunoSEQ multiplex PCR, and its TCRdb copy is limited to in-frame clones, with some not included. The data show about 700,000 clones, about 91% seen once. The sequenced sample consisted of naive CD8+ T cells sorted from blood. The receptors were gathered from a man younger than 45 in good health.

V usage is TRBV7-3 and J usage is TRBJ2-1, with a tentative D call TRBD2 (5 bases). Per germline, CDR1 SGHTA and CDR2 FQGTGA. The V end lost 0 bases, the J end lost 5 bases, and 8 bases lay between the germline ends. This CDR3 has 14 amino acids. DNA of the CDR3: TGTGCCAGCAGCTTAACGTGGGGAGACAATGAGCAGTTCTTC. Its translation is CASSLTWGDNEQFF. Full variable domain (outside the CDR3, taken from reference TRBV7-3 and TRBJ2-1): GAGVSQTPSNKVTEKGKYVELRCDPISGHTALYWYRQSLGQGPEFLIYFQGTGAADDSGLPNDRFFAVRPEGSVSTLKIQRTERGDSAVYLCASSLTWGDNEQFFGPGTRLTVL.

Of note for this clone: Other DNA sequences within the sample encode an identical CDR3. The chain recombines TRBV7-9 with TRBJ2-7, with D unresolved. This CDR3 region has 12 residues. The germline V and J ends were trimmed by 2 bases and 2 bases, with 4 bases remaining between them. The germline gives CDR1 SEHNR, CDR2 FQNEAQ (reference sequence). The CDR3 spells CASSLRAYEQYF. In DNA, the CDR3 is TGTGCCAGCAGCTTACGCGCCTACGAGCAGTACTTC.

The rearrangement joins TRBV7-6 to TRBJ2-5, with 9 bases fitting TRBD1. Germline values: CDR1 SGHVS, CDR2 FNYEAQ. With 7 bases clipped from V and 7 bases from J, the junction kept 16 bases outside the gene matches. This CDR3 comprises 16 residues. The CDR3 sequence: CASNRGHRDREGTQYF. CDR3 DNA: TGTGCCAGCAACCGCGGACACCGGGACAGGGAGGGGACCCAGTACTTC.

The chain couples TRBV5-1 to TRBJ2-1; 7 bases match TRBD2. V dropped 3 bases and J dropped 1; count of bases not matched to a gene: 10. The CDR3 consists of 17 residues. Germline V lookup: CDR1 SGHRS, CDR2 YFSETQ. Here the CDR3 DNA reads TGCGCCAGCAGCTGGCCAAAGGCGGGAGTGTCCTACAATGAGCAGTTCTTC. It encodes CASSWPKAGVSYNEQFF.

This chain links TRBV27 with TRBJ2-7; 11 bases align to TRBD1. This CDR3 has 15 residues. J lost 0 bases, V lost 3 bases, and 1 base had no gene match. Germline lookup yields CDR1 MNHEY and CDR2 SMNVEV (reference sequence). As DNA, the CDR3 is TGTGCCAGCAGTTTCGGGACAGGGGGCTCCTACGAGCAGTACTTC. Encoded protein: CASSFGTGGSYEQYF.

The V call is TRBV9, the J call TRBJ2-1, with TRBD2 matching over 10 bases. V shed 3 bases, J shed 7 bases, and the junction held 7 bases outside the gene matches. CDR3 length equals 15 residues. Germline values: CDR1 SGDLS, CDR2 YYNGEE. The CDR3 loop reads CASSGAGGINNEQFF. Written as DNA, the CDR3 is TGTGCCAGCAGCGGAGCGGGAGGGATCAATAATGAGCAGTTCTTC.

This chain joins TRBV19 and TRBJ2-1, with 8 bases lining up with TRBD2. Losses at the gene ends were 6 bases for V and 0 bases for J; bases not matched to a gene: 4. The germline V gene encodes CDR1 LNHDA and CDR2 SQIVND (reference sequence). CDR3 size: 15 residues. CDR3: CASSKSGSSYNEQFF. The CDR3 bases are TGTGCCAGTAGCAAAAGCGGGAGCTCCTACAATGAGCAGTTCTTC.

This rearrangement joins TRBV6-5 to TRBJ2-1; TRBD1 matches at 8 bases. Germline V gene sequence: CDR1 MNHEY, CDR2 SVGAGI. The CDR3 has 15 residues. V lost 0 bases and J lost 10; bases outside the gene matches: 8. DNA of the CDR3: TGTGCCAGCAGTTACTCGATTTCAGGGGGCGCCGAGCAGTTCTTC. Its protein is CASSYSISGGAEQFF.

The CDR3 protein is CASSLSQGLNTEAFF. The CDR3 region has the DNA TGTGCCAGCAGTTTATCGCAGGGATTGAACACTGAAGCTTTCTTT. This chain connects TRBV27 to TRBJ1-1, with D possibly TRBD1 on 5 matching bases. Trimming removed 0 bases from V and 0 bases from J, with 8 bases in between. CDR1 MNHEY and CDR2 SMNVEV come from the germline V gene (reference sequence). This CDR3 is 15 amino acids long.

V and J are TRBV6-5 and TRBJ2-2, with 10 bases identical to TRBD2. Germline-derived CDR1 and CDR2 are MNHEY and SVGAGI. The CDR3 consists of 16 residues. V lost 2 bases and J lost 3; bases outside the gene matches: 3. CDR3 sequence: CASSYQREGDTGELFF. The CDR3 nucleotides are TGTGCCAGCAGTTACCAGCGGGAGGGGGACACCGGGGAGCTGTTTTTT.

This chain uses TRBV6-1 with TRBJ2-7; unclear D gene. Germline CDR1 reads MNHNS; CDR2 reads SASEGT. The CDR3 runs to 14 residues. V lost 8 bases and J 0 bases, leaving 14 bases between the germline ends. The CDR3 DNA reads as TGTGCCAGCTCGATGGCGCGGATCTCCTACGAGCAGTACTTC. It yields the protein CASSMARISYEQYF.

The chain has TRBV5-6 and TRBJ2-1, with 8 nucleotides matching TRBD2. V trimming: 4 bases; J trimming: 1 base; junction bases outside the gene matches: 13. CDR3 length: 18 residues. Germline CDR1 is SGHDT and CDR2 is YYEEEE. CDR3 sequence reads: CASSPLPGTSRSYNEQFF. In DNA form, the CDR3 reads TGTGCCAGCAGCCCCCTGCCCGGGACTAGTCGTTCCTACAATGAGCAGTTCTTC.

This chain uses TRBV5-8 with TRBJ2-7; D ambiguous. Germline CDR1 SGHTS, CDR2 YDEGEE. CDR3 size: 13 residues. Trimming removed 0 bases from V and 3 bases from J, with 7 bases in between. Here the CDR3 DNA reads TGTGCCAGCAGCTTGGGCCAGGACTACGAGCAGTACTTC. Amino acid sequence: CASSLGQDYEQYF.

V and J are TRBV7-2 and TRBJ1-5; no definite D call. The germline V gene encodes CDR1 SGHTA and CDR2 FQGNSA. CDR3 length: 14 amino acids. V lost 2 bases and J lost 0, with 5 bases in between. The CDR3: CASSLWDSNQPQHF. In DNA, the CDR3 is TGTGCCAGCAGCTTATGGGATAGCAATCAGCCCCAGCATTTT.

This clone showed up just a few times. This chain connects TRBV29-1 to TRBJ2-7; D is possibly TRBD1 (5 bases). The CDR3 consists of 16 residues. The germline V gene has CDR1 SQVTM and CDR2 ANQGSEA. Trimming pared 0 bases from V and 2 bases from J, leaving 17 bases between. The DNA of the CDR3 is TGCAGCGTTGAAGATACGGTCACAGGCGATCCCTACGAGCAGTACTTC. This translates into CSVEDTVTGDPYEQYF.

This chain connects TRBV27 to TRBJ2-5, with D unresolved. The CDR3 extends over 13 amino acids. The V end was cut by 6 bases, the J end by 5 bases, with 13 bases between. Per germline, CDR1 MNHEY and CDR2 SMNVEV (reference sequence). The chain's CDR3 is CASSPTTMETQYF. The CDR3 DNA reads TGTGCCAGCAGCCCAACTACAATGGAGACCCAGTACTTC.

CDR3 residues: CASRPTLAGESGAVYEQYF. CDR3 bases: TGTGCCAGCAGGCCTACACTAGCGGGAGAAAGCGGCGCCGTCTACGAGCAGTACTTC. V and J are TRBV27 and TRBJ2-7, with 11 nucleotides matching TRBD2. There are 19 residues in the CDR3. The germline CDR1 and CDR2 sequences are MNHEY and SMNVEV (reference sequence). Trimming took 6 bases from V and 3 from J; bases not matched to a gene: 19.

About this clone: This sequence may be a read error, since a much larger clone differs from it by one base. This sample includes further DNA sequences coding for the same CDR3. J is TRBJ2-7 and V is TRBV7-9; 7 bases are shared with TRBD1. The CDR3 has 13 amino acids. CDR1 and CDR2 (germline): SEHNR, FQNEAQ (reference sequence). Germline trimming cut 4 bases from V and 3 bases from J; bases unmatched to any gene: 3. The CDR3 sequence: CASSSGQSYEQYF. As DNA, the CDR3 is TGTGCCAGCAGCTCGGGACAGAGCTACGAGCAGTACTTC.

On this clone itself: Additional DNA sequences in this sample encode the identical CDR3. The genes are TRBV6-5 and TRBJ2-2; D ambiguous. With 0 bases removed from V and 1 base from J, the gap between germline ends came to 3 bases. Germline lookup yields CDR1 MNHEY and CDR2 SVGAGI. The CDR3 runs 14 residues. CDR3 in DNA: TGTGCCAGCAGTTACTCGGGGAACACCGGGGAGCTGTTTTTT. Translated, it gives CASSYSGNTGELFF.